This TCR beta chain is drawn from a study of blood T cells in healthy people across ages. Trimming shortened V by 5 bases and J by 3 bases, and 11 bases separated the two germline ends. Germline V gene sequence: CDR1 SGHRS, CDR2 YFSETQ. This CDR3 has 13 amino acids. This clonotype has only one observation. Next came a second PCR, run for about 7 to 11 cycles, which used a sample-barcoded 5' primer along with a J-beta primer mix. One entry per CDR3 protein, called by TCRdb with MiXCR from the 5' RACE reads. This table has fewer than 800,000 distinct CDR3 sequences, approximately 21% appearing once. The rearrangement links TRBV5-1 to TRBJ2-5, with D hard to call. This receptor was obtained from a man aged 70 or older in good health. Sequenced material: blood. The CDR3 DNA reads as TGCGCCAGCAGGGGCGACGGCAAAGAGACCCAGTACTTC. It specifies CASRGDGKETQYF. The whole variable domain, remainder taken from reference TRBV5-1 and TRBJ2-5, is KAGVTQTPRYLIKTRGQQVTLSCSPISGHRSVSWYQQTPGQGLQFLFEYFSETQRNKGNFPGRFSGRQFSNSRSEMNVSTLELGDSALYLCASRGDGKETQYFGPGTRLLVL.